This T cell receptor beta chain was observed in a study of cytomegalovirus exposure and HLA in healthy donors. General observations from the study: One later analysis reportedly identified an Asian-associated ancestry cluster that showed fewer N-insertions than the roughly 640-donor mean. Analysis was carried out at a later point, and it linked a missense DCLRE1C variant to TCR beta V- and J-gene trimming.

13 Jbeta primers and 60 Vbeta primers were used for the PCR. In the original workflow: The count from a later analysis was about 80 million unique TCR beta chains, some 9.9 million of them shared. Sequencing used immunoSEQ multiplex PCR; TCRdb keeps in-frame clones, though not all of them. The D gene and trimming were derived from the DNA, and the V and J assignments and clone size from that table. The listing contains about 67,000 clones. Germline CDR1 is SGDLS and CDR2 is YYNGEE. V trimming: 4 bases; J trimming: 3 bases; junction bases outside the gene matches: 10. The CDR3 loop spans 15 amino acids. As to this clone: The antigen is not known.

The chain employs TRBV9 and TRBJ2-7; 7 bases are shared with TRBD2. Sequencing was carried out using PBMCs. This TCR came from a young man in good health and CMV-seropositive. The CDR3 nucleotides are TGTGCCAGCAGCCCCCGAGGACTAGGTTTCTACGAGCAGTACTTC. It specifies CASSPRGLGFYEQYF.